The 11 T cell receptor beta chains in this list originate from one sample, sequenced in a study of T cell responses to AZD1222 COVID-19 vaccine. Sequencing used immunoSEQ multiplex PCR; TCRdb keeps in-frame clones, though not all of them. This table has 120,000 to 150,000 clones, about 86% appearing once. The sample here was peripheral blood, taken 28 days after the second AZD1222 dose. The receptors originated from an adult who received the AZD1222 COVID-19 vaccine.

CDR3 DNA sequence: TGTGCCATCAGTGGAGGCTCCGGCTACACCTTC. Translating it yields CAISGGSGYTF. V is TRBV10-3 and J is TRBJ1-2; the D is unclear. Trimming stripped 4 bases from V and 8 bases from J, with 8 bases between. CDR1 is ENHRY and CDR2 is SYGVKD in the germline V gene. This CDR3 is built from 11 residues.

This clone has more than one count but fewer than ten. V and J are TRBV6-7 and TRBJ2-2; D gene ambiguous. TRBV6-7 is treated as an ORF (open reading frame) with a function not yet certain. The CDR3 is 18 amino acids. Trimming stripped 2 bases from V and 2 bases from J, with 18 bases between. This CDR3 is CASSYTPRALVNTGELFF. The CDR3 nucleotides are TGTGCCAGCAGTTACACCCCTAGGGCCCTGGTTAACACCGGGGAGCTGTTTTTT.

The CDR3 loop reads CASSVAQRGDTQYF. In nucleotides, the CDR3 is TGTGCCAGCAGCGTAGCCCAGCGAGGAGATACGCAGTATTTT. The rearrangement uses TRBV9 and TRBJ2-3; no firm D call. Trimming removed 0 bases at V and 5 bases at J, with 10 bases between. Germline V gene sequence: CDR1 SGDLS, CDR2 YYNGEE. This CDR3 contains 14 residues.

The chain combines TRBV28 with TRBJ2-1; perhaps TRBD2 as D (5 bases). This CDR3 spans 12 amino acids. V lost 3 bases, J lost 15 bases, and 15 bases lay in between. Germline loops: CDR1 MDHEN, CDR2 SYDVKM. The DNA of the CDR3 is TGTGCCAGCAGTTTTTCTCCAAGCGGCTGGTTCTTC. Protein product: CASSFSPSGWFF. Full variable domain (remainder filled in from reference TRBV28 and TRBJ2-1): DVKVTQSSRYLVKRTGEKVFLECVQDMDHENMFWYRQDPGLGLRLIYFSYDVKMKEKGDIPEGYSVSREKKERFSLILESASTNQTSMYLCASSFSPSGWFFGPGTRLTVL.

The CDR3 protein is CASSEAHGDWNEQFF. In DNA, the CDR3 is TGTGCCAGCAGTGAAGCGCATGGGGATTGGAATGAGCAGTTCTTC. This chain uses TRBV6-1 with TRBJ2-1; no clear D gene. Per the germline V gene, CDR1 is MNHNS and CDR2 is SASEGT. The CDR3 runs 15 residues. V was pared by 0 bases and J by 7 bases, with 13 bases between.

This clone has just one count. The chain carries TRBV18 and TRBJ1-5; the D is unclear. Per the germline V gene, CDR1 is KGHSH and CDR2 is LQKENI. The CDR3 extends over 13 amino acids. V lost 1 base and J 6 bases, leaving 7 bases between the germline ends. CDR3 nucleotide sequence: TGTGCCAGCTCACCACATGAAGGTCAGCCCCAGCATTTT. Translated, it gives CASSPHEGQPQHF. The full variable domain, with the rest looked up from reference TRBV18 and TRBJ1-5, is NAGVMQNPRHLVRRRGQEARLRCSPMKGHSHVYWYRQLPEEGLKFMVYLQKENIIDESGMPKERFSAEFPKEGPSILRIQQVVRGDSAAYFCASSPHEGQPQHFGDGTRLSIL.

The chain employs TRBV4-1 and TRBJ1-3; 7 positions agree with TRBD1. CDR1 is MGHRA, CDR2 YSYEKL, per germline. The CDR3 runs 15 residues. V was clipped by 4 bases and J by 1 base; unmatched bases: 4. The CDR3 protein is CASSLQGVSGNTIYF. The CDR3 DNA reads TGCGCCAGCAGCCTGCAGGGGGTGTCTGGAAACACCATATATTTT.

The genes are TRBV27 and TRBJ1-1, with D unclear. In germline, CDR1 is MNHEY, CDR2 SMNVEV (reference sequence). The CDR3 runs 13 residues. V was shortened by 2 bases and J by 8 bases, with 12 bases between the two germline ends. In DNA form, the CDR3 reads TGTGCCAGCAGTTTAAAGGCCCGGCGGGAAGCTTTCTTT. Its protein is CASSLKARREAFF.

The chain is built from TRBV27 and TRBJ1-2; TRBD1 matches at 8 bases. There are 15 residues in the CDR3. Germline CDR1 reads MNHEY; CDR2 reads SMNVEV (reference sequence). V shed 5 bases and J 5 bases; nucleotides not matched to a gene: 10. CDR3 in amino acids: CASSRAGTGGYGYTF. The CDR3 region has the DNA TGTGCCAGCAGTAGAGCCGGGACAGGTGGATATGGCTACACCTTC.

This chain joins TRBV12-3 or TRBV12-4 and TRBJ1-1, with D hard to call. The V end was cut by 6 bases, the J end by 4 bases, with 9 bases between. CDR3 length: 12 amino acids. CDR3 nucleotide sequence: TGTGCCAGCAGCCCTTATGGCACTGAAGCTTTCTTT. Amino acid sequence: CASSPYGTEAFF.

This sequence joins TRBV6-5 and TRBJ1-6, with D possibly being TRBD1 (6 bases). Per the germline V gene, CDR1 is MNHEY and CDR2 is SVGAGI. There are 16 residues in the CDR3. V lost 1 base to trimming and J lost 7 bases, with 14 bases between them. CDR3: CASSYFGGGGNSPLHF. CDR3 coding DNA: TGTGCCAGCAGTTACTTCGGGGGCGGCGGGAATTCACCCCTCCACTTT.